The entry below describes one TCR beta chain. This clonotype was detected many times. What this receptor recognizes is not known. Base qualities are not at hand, and no much larger clone is one base apart. The method behind the library was PCR. The listed sequencing device is Illumina HiSeq 2500. TCR libraries were prepared with molecular barcoding, using unique molecular identifiers to normalize TCRbeta repertoire quantification. The public reads were quality trimmed at Q25 with fastp and then assembled into clones with MiXCR by TCRdb, keeping productive beta chains. When rows share a CDR3 protein, they turn into one entry using the most common DNA and genes. The sample contains about 830,000 distinct CDR3 sequences, about 15% of them found a single time. The ten largest clones take up about 5% of the sample. The label giving this sample's treatment or condition can be read as: allogeneic hematopoietic cell transplantation with graft depleted of TCRalphabeta T cells and CD19 B cells. TCRalphabeta/CD19-depleted allogeneic hematopoietic cell grafts were given to the transplant recipients, all of whom were children.

These data are taken from a study of T-cell reconstitution after alpha-beta-depleted transplantation in children (dated by TCRdb to the mid-2010s). Concerning the study at large: Using TCR repertoire profiling, the study quantitatively followed how T-cell immune reconstitution unfolded in children after TCRalphabeta/CD19-depleted allogeneic hematopoietic cell transplantation. What the research found in general, with its limitations: Over subsequent months, a decline in hyperexpanded clone frequencies was noted, and after one year, T-cell counts and TCRbeta diversity were mostly ascribed to newly produced T cells. The apparently early alphabetaT-cell count recovery about two months after transplant was reportedly dependent on only several hundred rapidly expanded clones derived from non-depleted graft cells. In some patients, the high TCRbeta diversity seen at day 60 was put down to recipient T cells and intrathymic progenitors that had survived conditioning.

Inclusive of the bounding cysteine and phenylalanine, the CDR3 is 16 residues long. Only the CDR3 part of the read is kept: 48 bases, read in frame from the first base. Trimming takes 4 bases off V and 0 bases off J; junction bases not matched to a gene: 7. The germline V gene provides CDR1 SGHRS and CDR2 YFSETQ. The rearranged segments are TRBV5-1 and TRBJ2-1, with 7 bases in between that match TRBD2. The source material was PBMCs, mostly from graft donor cells, sampled 360 days after TCRalphabeta/CD19-depleted stem cell transplant. The origin of this receptor is a male patient younger than 18 who had a stem cell transplant for acute lymphoblastic leukemia, so the T cells may come from the graft donor. The DNA sequence is given as TGCGCCAGCAGCCTTAGACTAGCCAGCTCCTACAATGAGCAGTTCTTC. Its coded protein is CASSLRLASSYNEQFF.